This T cell receptor beta chain came from a study of blood T cell repertoires in COVID-19. Turning to the study itself: In each case, the material was cDNA or gDNA derived from T cells, B-cell-depleted T cells, or PBMCs.

Using immunoSEQ multiplex PCR, the repertoire was profiled, and TCRdb retains in-frame clones only, with some absent. The sample yields roughly 220,000 clones, nearly 90% seen once. In assigning cohorts, the study relied on participant-reported clinical history. The receptor was derived from a man aged 30-40 years who had been exposed to COVID-19. The sequencing input was PBMCs or T cells enriched from blood (not recorded which).

The CDR3 DNA reads TGTGCCAGCAGGTCGACAGGGATATACGAGCAGTACTTC. Translation: CASRSTGIYEQYF. The chain has TRBV12-3 or TRBV12-4 and TRBJ2-7; 7 bases line up with TRBD1. This CDR3 is built from 13 residues. With V trimmed by 6 bases and J by 4 bases, 6 bases remained unmatched.